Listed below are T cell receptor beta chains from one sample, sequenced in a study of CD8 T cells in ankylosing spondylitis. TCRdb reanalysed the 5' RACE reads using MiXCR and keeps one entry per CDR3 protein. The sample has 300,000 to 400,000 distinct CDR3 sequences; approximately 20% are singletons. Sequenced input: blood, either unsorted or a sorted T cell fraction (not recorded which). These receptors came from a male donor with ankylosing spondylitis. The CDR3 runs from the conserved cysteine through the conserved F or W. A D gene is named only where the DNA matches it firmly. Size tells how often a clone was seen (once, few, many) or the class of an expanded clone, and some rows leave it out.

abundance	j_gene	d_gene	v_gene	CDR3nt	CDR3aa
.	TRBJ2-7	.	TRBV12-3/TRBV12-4	TGTGCCAGCAGTTTCCGGACAAGCGAGCAGTACTTC	CASSFRTSEQYF
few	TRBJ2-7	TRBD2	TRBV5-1	TGCGCCAGCAGCTCTGGCGGGAGATACGAGCAGTACTTC	CASSSGGRYEQYF
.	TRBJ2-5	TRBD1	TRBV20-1	TGCAGTGCGTCCCGACAGGGGGAGACCCAGTACTTC	CSASRQGETQYF
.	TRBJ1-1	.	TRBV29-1	TGCAGCGTTGCTGTGATGATGAACACTGAAGCTTTCTTT	CSVAVMMNTEAFF
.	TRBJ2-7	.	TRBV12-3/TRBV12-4	TGTGCCAGCAGGTCAGCTGGCGAGCAGTACTTC	CASRSAGEQYF
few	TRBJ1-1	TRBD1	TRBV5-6	TGTGCCAGCAGCCGGGGACAGTGGGACACTGAAGCTTTCTTT	CASSRGQWDTEAFF
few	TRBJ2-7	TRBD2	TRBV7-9	TGTGCCAGCAGCTTAGATCCAGCGGGAGCGGTCGAGCAGTACTTC	CASSLDPAGAVEQYF
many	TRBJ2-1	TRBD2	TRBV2	TGTGCCAGCAGGGGACTAGCGGGAGGTTTTGGAGAGCAGTTCTTC	CASRGLAGGFGEQFF
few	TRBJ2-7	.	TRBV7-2	TGTGCCAGCAGCTTATTTTCGGGAGACTCCTACGAGCAGTACTTC	CASSLFSGDSYEQYF
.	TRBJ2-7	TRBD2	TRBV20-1	TGCAGTGCTTGGACGGGAGGAGACGAGCAGTACTTC	CSAWTGGDEQYF
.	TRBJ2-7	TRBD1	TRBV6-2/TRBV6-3	TGTGCCAGCAGCGACGGGACAGGGGGCTCCTACGAGCAGTACTTC	CASSDGTGGSYEQYF
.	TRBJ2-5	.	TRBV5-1	TGCGCCAGCAGCTCCCAAGCGAGGGCTGGAGAGACCCAGTACTTC	CASSSQARAGETQYF
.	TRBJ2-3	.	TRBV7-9	TGTGCCAGCGGGGCCGGAAGAGATACGCAGTATTTT	CASGAGRDTQYF
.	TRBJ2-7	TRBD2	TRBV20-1	TGCAGTGCTCCAGCCGCGGGAGAAGCCGAGCAGTACTTC	CSAPAAGEAEQYF
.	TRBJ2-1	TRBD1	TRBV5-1	TGCGCCAGCACAACCGGGACAGGGTCCTACAATGAGCAGTTCTTC	CASTTGTGSYNEQFF
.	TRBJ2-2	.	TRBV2	TGTGCCAGCAGGGTACAGGGTTCCGGGGAGCTGTTTTTT	CASRVQGSGELFF
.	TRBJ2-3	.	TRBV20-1	TGCAGTGCCAATGATCTATGGTCAACAGATACGCAGTATTTT	CSANDLWSTDTQYF
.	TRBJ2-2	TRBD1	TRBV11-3	TGTGCCAGCAGCTTGAGACGGACAGGGGGCACCGGGGAGCTGTTTTTT	CASSLRRTGGTGELFF
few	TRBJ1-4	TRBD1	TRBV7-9	TGTGCCAGCAGCTTAGCGCAGGGGGCGCGACGGGAAAAACTGTTTTTT	CASSLAQGARREKLFF
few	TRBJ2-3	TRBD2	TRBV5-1	TGCGCCAGCAGCTTGACCACTCGACTAGCGGGGAGCACAGATACGCAGTATTTT	CASSLTTRLAGSTDTQYF
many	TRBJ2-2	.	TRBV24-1	TGTGCCACCAGTGAGAACACCGGGGAGCTGTTTTTT	CATSENTGELFF
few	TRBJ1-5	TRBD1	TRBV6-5	TGTGCCAGCAGTTTCCGGGACAGGGGTCATCAGCCCCAGCATTTT	CASSFRDRGHQPQHF
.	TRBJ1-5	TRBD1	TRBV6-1	TGTGCCAGCAGTAGATCGACAGGGGGGGATTATCAGCCCCAGCATTTT	CASSRSTGGDYQPQHF
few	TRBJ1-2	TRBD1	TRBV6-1	TGTGCCAGCAGGCGCGCCATACATTTGACAGGGGATGGCTACACCTTC	CASRRAIHLTGDGYTF
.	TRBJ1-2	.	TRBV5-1	TGCGCCAGCAGCAAAGGCGGTGATAGCTATGGCTACACCTTC	CASSKGGDSYGYTF
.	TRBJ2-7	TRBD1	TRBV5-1	TGCGCCAGCAGCTCCTGGGGGTCTGGAGACAGGGAAATAACCTACGAGCAGTACTTC	CASSSWGSGDREITYEQYF
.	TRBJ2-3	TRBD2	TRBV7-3	TGTGCCAGCAGCTTAAACGGGAGGGCCTCGGATACGCAGTATTTT	CASSLNGRASDTQYF
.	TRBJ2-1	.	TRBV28	TGTGCCAGCAGTTCTTGGCAGGGGAACAATGAGCAGTTCTTC	CASSSWQGNNEQFF
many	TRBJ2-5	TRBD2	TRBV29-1	TGCAGCGTTGATGGACTAGCTTCAGGGAGGGAGACCCAGTACTTC	CSVDGLASGRETQYF
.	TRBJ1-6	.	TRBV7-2	TGTGCCAGCAGCTTAAGCTCTTCACCCCTCCACTTT	CASSLSSSPLHF
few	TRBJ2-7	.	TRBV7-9	TGTGCCAGCAGCCTCCTTAGGTTGGTCGACGAGCAGTACTTC	CASSLLRLVDEQYF
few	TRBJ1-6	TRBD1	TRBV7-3	TGTGCCAGCAGCACACCGACAGGGCCCCTCCACTTT	CASSTPTGPLHF
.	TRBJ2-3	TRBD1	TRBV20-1	TGCAGTGCGGAGGGCCTCTCGGGACAGGGCACCGATACGCAGTATTTT	CSAEGLSGQGTDTQYF
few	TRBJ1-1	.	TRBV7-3	TGTGCCAGCAGCCTCCTCGGGAGGGGTCATACTGAAGCTTTCTTT	CASSLLGRGHTEAFF
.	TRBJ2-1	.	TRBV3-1	TGTGCCAGCAGCCAACTCCCTAATGGTGAGCAGTTCTTC	CASSQLPNGEQFF
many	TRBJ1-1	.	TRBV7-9	TGTGCCAGCAGCTTTACAGAGAACACTGAAGCTTTCTTT	CASSFTENTEAFF
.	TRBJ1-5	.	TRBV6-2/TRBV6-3	TGTGCCAGCAGCCTTCCGACTCTTGGAGGGAATCAGCCCCAGCATTTT	CASSLPTLGGNQPQHF